These 15 T cell receptor beta chains were all obtained from the same sample, sequenced in a study of T cells in Graves' hyperthyroidism and ophthalmopathy. Amplified regions were TCR beta CDR3 sequences from RNA transcripts. The TCR CDR3 was amplified in a first-round RT-PCR using the HTBI primer set. One entry per CDR3 protein results from TCRdb running MiXCR on the multiplex PCR reads. Found here are about 560,000 distinct CDR3 sequences, roughly 17% of them singletons; the top ten hold around 19%. The sample was blood. Every receptor here comes from a woman between 18 and 29 years old with Graves' hyperthyroidism.

This clonotype was counted ten times or more. J is TRBJ2-7 and V is TRBV7-2; 13 positions match TRBD2. This CDR3 is 16 amino acids long. CDR1 is SGHTA and CDR2 is FQGNSA in the germline V gene. Trimming removed 5 bases from V and 6 bases from J; junction bases left unmatched: 10. The chain's CDR3 is CASSPIGGLAGREQYF. CDR3 nucleotides: TGTGCCAGCAGCCCGATCGGGGGACTAGCGGGGCGCGAGCAGTACTTC.

The J gene is TRBJ1-4, the V gene TRBV27; D unresolved. The CDR3 sequence is 14 residues long. The germline V gene has CDR1 MNHEY and CDR2 SMNVEV (reference sequence). V was clipped by 2 bases and J by 8 bases, with 12 bases between them. CDR3 loop: CASSLIGDREKLFF. Here the CDR3 DNA reads TGTGCCAGCAGTTTAATCGGGGATCGGGAAAAACTGTTTTTT.

A note on this clonotype: Possible read error: a much larger clone is one base away. The rearrangement uses TRBV3-1 and TRBJ1-4; the D is unclear. In germline, CDR1 is LGHDT, CDR2 YNNKEL (reference sequence). The CDR3 runs to 14 residues. The CDR3 DNA reads TGTGCCAGCAGCCATCAATCACAGACGGAAAAACCGTTTTTT. As protein: CASSHQSQTEKPFF.

The table lists this clonotype with many counts. The rearrangement joins TRBV12-3 or TRBV12-4 to TRBJ1-2, with D possibly matching TRBD1 (5 bases). The CDR3 covers 15 residues. Trimming left V 6 bases short and J 8 bases short, with 22 bases between. CDR3 sequence reads: CASRQIGAGVAGYTF. CDR3 in DNA: TGTGCCAGCAGACAGATAGGGGCCGGAGTTGCGGGCTACACCTTC.

A few counts support this clonotype. The rearrangement uses TRBV18 and TRBJ2-4; D gene unclear. In germline, CDR1 is KGHSH, CDR2 LQKENI. The CDR3 sequence is 13 residues long. V lost 0 bases to trimming and J lost 4 bases, with 4 bases between them. As DNA, the CDR3 is TGTGCCAGCTCACCACCGAGTAAAAACATTCAGTACTTC. Amino acids: CASSPPSKNIQYF.

The V and J genes are TRBV6-2 or TRBV6-3 and TRBJ1-4, with TRBD1 as a possible D gene (5 bases). V was trimmed by 2 bases and J by 10 bases, leaving 14 bases between them. The CDR3 runs 14 residues. Germline V gene sequence: CDR1 MNHEY, CDR2 SVGEGT. The CDR3 protein is CASSYEGTYGKLFF. The CDR3 DNA reads TGTGCCAGCAGTTACGAGGGGACTTACGGAAAACTGTTTTTT.

This clonotype was seen a handful of times. V usage is TRBV5-4 and J usage is TRBJ2-7; D is undetermined. This CDR3 has 13 residues. The V gene lost 5 bases and the J gene lost 2 bases, with 11 bases spanning the gap. CDR1 SGHNT and CDR2 YYREEE come from the germline V gene (reference sequence). DNA for the CDR3: TGTGCCAGCAGTAGACCTACACCCTACGAGCAGTACTTC. Translated, it gives CASSRPTPYEQYF.

The sample holds a few counts of this clonotype. The chain combines TRBV2 with TRBJ2-6, with TRBD1 as a possible D gene (9 bases). This CDR3 has 17 residues. Germline loops: CDR1 SNHLY, CDR2 FYNNEI. Trimming left V 7 bases short and J 0 bases short, with 16 bases between. This CDR3 is CASKRGTGSSGANVLTF. CDR3 bases: TGTGCCAGCAAGCGGGGGACAGGGAGCTCTGGGGCCAACGTCCTGACTTTC. The entire variable domain, with the rest obtained from reference TRBV2 and TRBJ2-6, is as follows: EPEVTQTPSHQVTQMGQEVILRCVPISNHLYFYWYRQILGQKVEFLVSFYNNEISEKSEIFDDQFSVERPDGSNFTLKIRSTKLEDSAMYFCASKRGTGSSGANVLTFGAGSRLTVL.

J is TRBJ1-1 and V is TRBV27; D is undetermined. From germline, CDR1 is MNHEY and CDR2 SMNVEV (reference sequence). V lost 3 bases to trimming and J lost 1 base, with 9 bases between them. CDR3 size: 14 residues. CDR3 DNA sequence: TGTGCCAGCAGTTTGCTGGTCGGGAACACTGAAGCTTTCTTT. Translating it yields CASSLLVGNTEAFF.

This clonotype showed up just a few times. This sequence joins TRBV24-1 and TRBJ2-7, with TRBD1 matching over 11 bases. CDR1 KGHDR and CDR2 SFDVKD come from the germline V gene. The CDR3 runs 16 residues. Trimming at V came to 3 bases and at J to 2 bases, leaving 5 bases not matched to a gene. The CDR3 region is CATSDPGDRGTYEQYF. CDR3 sequence (DNA): TGTGCCACCAGTGATCCCGGGGACAGGGGGACCTACGAGCAGTACTTC.

This clonotype occurred a few times. V and J are TRBV7-9 and TRBJ2-5, with 8 bases matching TRBD1. Per the germline V gene, CDR1 is SEHNR and CDR2 is FQNEAQ (reference sequence). Trimming removed 6 bases from V and 1 base from J; junction bases left unmatched: 4. This CDR3 contains 14 residues. The CDR3 DNA reads TGTGCCAGCAGGGGACAGGCCCTCCAAGAGACCCAGTACTTC. The encoded protein is CASRGQALQETQYF.

This clonotype was observed a few times. The chain employs TRBV6-1 and TRBJ1-1; D is unresolved. Germline V gene data show CDR1 as MNHNS and CDR2 as SASEGT. This CDR3 contains 11 residues. The V end was cut by 6 bases, the J end by 7 bases, with 9 bases between. CDR3 coding DNA: TGTGCCAGCAGGGACGGACTTGAAGCTTTCTTT. It is translated as CASRDGLEAFF.

In its sample, this clonotype was seen many times. The chain links TRBV6-2 or TRBV6-3 to TRBJ1-4, with a possible D match to TRBD1 (6 bases). There are 17 residues in the CDR3. Germline-derived CDR1 and CDR2 are MNHEY and SVGEGT. The V end was cut by 1 base, the J end by 6 bases, with 18 bases between. CDR3 protein: CASSYLPGARGDEKLFF. CDR3 bases: TGTGCCAGCAGTTACTTGCCAGGGGCCCGCGGCGATGAAAAACTGTTTTTT.

The rearrangement joins TRBV28 to TRBJ1-5; 9 bases match TRBD1. This CDR3 spans 15 amino acids. Germline assignment: CDR1 MDHEN and CDR2 SYDVKM. The junction had 9 bases not matched to a gene; V was cut back by 6 bases and J by 6 bases. In DNA, the CDR3 is TGTGCCAGCAGAAAGCCCGGGACAGGGTTTCAGCCCCAGCATTTT. This sequence encodes CASRKPGTGFQPQHF.

In this sample, this clonotype turned up many times. The chain couples TRBV2 to TRBJ1-5; no clear D gene. Looked up from germline, CDR1 is SNHLY and CDR2 is FYNNEI. The CDR3 is made up of 12 amino acids. Trimming cost V 2 bases and J 9 bases, with 8 bases left between them. The CDR3 here is CASSEIPRPQHF. Written as DNA, the CDR3 is TGTGCCAGCAGTGAAATTCCCAGGCCCCAGCATTTT.